This TCR beta chain is drawn from a study of blood T cell repertoires in COVID-19. For the study at large: From T cells, B-cell-depleted T cells, or PBMCs came the material, which was cDNA or gDNA.

As handled by the study authors: Counts of nucleated cells, estimated from reference gene primer amplification, were obtained. Some clones are missing from TCRdb's copy, which holds only in-frame ones; the method was immunoSEQ multiplex PCR. V, J and clone size derive from that table, while D and trimming were established from the DNA sequence. The sample has hundreds of thousands of clones, around 90% seen once; the top ten hold about 1.5%. Recruitment covered about two dozen US areas and drew participants whose ages spanned roughly 18 to 90 years. Participant-reported clinical history was the basis for cohort assignment. The TCR comes from a woman between 18 and 30 years old with acute COVID-19. The specimen sequenced was PBMCs or T cells enriched from blood (not recorded which).

CDR3 region: CASSPITAGVYEQYF. For the CDR3, the DNA is TGTGCCAGCAGTCCCATTACAGCGGGGGTCTACGAGCAGTACTTC. This rearrangement joins TRBV28 to TRBJ2-7; the match to TRBD2 covers 8 bases. The CDR3 is 15 residues long. Germline-derived CDR1 and CDR2 are MDHEN and SYDVKM. V was clipped by 5 bases and J by 3 bases; unmatched bases: 9.